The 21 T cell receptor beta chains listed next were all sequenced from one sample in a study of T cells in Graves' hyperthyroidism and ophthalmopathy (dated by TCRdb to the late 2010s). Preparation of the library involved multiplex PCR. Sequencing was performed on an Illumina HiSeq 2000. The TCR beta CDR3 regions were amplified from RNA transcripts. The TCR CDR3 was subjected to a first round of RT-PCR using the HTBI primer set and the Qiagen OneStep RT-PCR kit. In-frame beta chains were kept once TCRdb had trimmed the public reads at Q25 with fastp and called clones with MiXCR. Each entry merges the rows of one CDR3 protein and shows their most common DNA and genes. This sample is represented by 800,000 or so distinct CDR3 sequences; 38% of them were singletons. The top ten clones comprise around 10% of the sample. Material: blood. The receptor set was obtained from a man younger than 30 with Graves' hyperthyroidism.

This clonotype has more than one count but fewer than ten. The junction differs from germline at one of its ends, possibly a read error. This CDR3 reads CASRSDGDLHF. The CDR3 DNA sequence: TGTGCCAGCAGGTCCGACGGGGACTTACATTTT. J is TRBJ1-3 and V is TRBV3-1; maybe TRBD1 (5 bases). Germline-derived CDR1 and CDR2 are LGHDT and YNNKEL (reference sequence). CDR3 length: 11 amino acids.

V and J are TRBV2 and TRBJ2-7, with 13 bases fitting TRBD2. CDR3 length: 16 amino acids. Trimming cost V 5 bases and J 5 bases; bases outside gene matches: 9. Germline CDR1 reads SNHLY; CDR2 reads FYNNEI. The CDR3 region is CASSYPTSGGDDEQYF. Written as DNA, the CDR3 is TGTGCCAGCAGTTACCCCACTAGCGGGGGGGATGACGAGCAGTACTTC.

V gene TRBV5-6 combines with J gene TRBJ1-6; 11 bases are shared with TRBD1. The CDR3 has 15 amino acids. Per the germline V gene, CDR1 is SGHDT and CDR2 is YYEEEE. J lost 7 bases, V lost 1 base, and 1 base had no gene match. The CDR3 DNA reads TGTGCCAGCAGCTTGTGGGACAGGGGGAATTCACCCCTCCACTTT. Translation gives CASSLWDRGNSPLHF.

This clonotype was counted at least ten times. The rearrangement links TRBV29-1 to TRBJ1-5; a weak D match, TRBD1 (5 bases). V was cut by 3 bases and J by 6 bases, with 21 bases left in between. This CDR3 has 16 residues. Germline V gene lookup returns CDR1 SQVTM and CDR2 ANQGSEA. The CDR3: CSVDGRGVVVGQPQHF. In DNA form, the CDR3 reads TGCAGCGTTGATGGGAGGGGAGTCGTTGTGGGTCAGCCCCAGCATTTT.

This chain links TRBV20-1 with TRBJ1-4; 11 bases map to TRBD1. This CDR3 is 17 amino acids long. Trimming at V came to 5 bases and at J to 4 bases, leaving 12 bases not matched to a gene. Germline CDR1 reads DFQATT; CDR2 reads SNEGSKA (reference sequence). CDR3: CSAVSDRGQKVNEKLFF. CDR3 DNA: TGCAGTGCTGTCTCGGACAGGGGGCAAAAAGTTAATGAAAAACTGTTTTTT.

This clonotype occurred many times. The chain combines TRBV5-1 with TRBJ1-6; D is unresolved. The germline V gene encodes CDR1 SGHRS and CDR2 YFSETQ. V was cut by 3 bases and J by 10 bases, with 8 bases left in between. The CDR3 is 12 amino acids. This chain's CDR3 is CASSYEQSPLHF. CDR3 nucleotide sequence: TGCGCCAGCAGCTATGAACAGTCACCCCTCCACTTT.

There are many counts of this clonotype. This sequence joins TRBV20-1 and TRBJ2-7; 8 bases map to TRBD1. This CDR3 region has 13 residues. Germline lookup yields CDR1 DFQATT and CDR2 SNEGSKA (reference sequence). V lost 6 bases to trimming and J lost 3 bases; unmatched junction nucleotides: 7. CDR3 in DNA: TGCAGTGCGGGGACAGGTGCAGACTACGAGCAGTACTTC. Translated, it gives CSAGTGADYEQYF.

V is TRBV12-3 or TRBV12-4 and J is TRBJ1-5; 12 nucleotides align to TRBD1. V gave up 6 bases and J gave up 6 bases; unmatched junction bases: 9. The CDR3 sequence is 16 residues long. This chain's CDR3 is CASSRAGTGGGQPQHF. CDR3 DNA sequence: TGTGCCAGCAGCCGAGCCGGGACAGGGGGCGGTCAGCCCCAGCATTTT.

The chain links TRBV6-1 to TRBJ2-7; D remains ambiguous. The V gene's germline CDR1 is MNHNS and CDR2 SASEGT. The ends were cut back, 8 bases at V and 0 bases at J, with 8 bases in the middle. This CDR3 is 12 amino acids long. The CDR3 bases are TGTGCCAGCCTCCCGGACTCCTACGAGCAGTACTTC. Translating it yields CASLPDSYEQYF.

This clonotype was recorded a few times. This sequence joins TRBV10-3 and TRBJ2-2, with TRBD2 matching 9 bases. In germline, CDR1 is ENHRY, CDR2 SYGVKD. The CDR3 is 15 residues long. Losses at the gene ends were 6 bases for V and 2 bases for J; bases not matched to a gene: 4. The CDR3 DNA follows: TGTGCCATCAGATCCGGGACTAGCAACACCGGGGAGCTGTTTTTT. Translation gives CAIRSGTSNTGELFF.

The CDR3 DNA follows: TGTGCCAGCAGCTTACAGGGGGGCACTTCACCCCTCCACTTT. Its translation is CASSLQGGTSPLHF. The rearrangement links TRBV7-2 to TRBJ1-6; 7 bases align to TRBD1. The CDR3 is 14 amino acids. Trimming cost V 2 bases and J 9 bases; bases outside gene matches: 4. The germline gives CDR1 SGHTA, CDR2 FQGNSA. Together with reference TRBV7-2 and TRBJ1-6, the CDR3 gives the full variable domain: GAGVSQSPSNKVTEKGKDVELRCDPISGHTALYWYRQSLGQGLEFLIYFQGNSAPDKSGLPSDRFSAERTGGSVSTLTIQRTQQEDSAVYLCASSLQGGTSPLHFGNGTRLTVT.

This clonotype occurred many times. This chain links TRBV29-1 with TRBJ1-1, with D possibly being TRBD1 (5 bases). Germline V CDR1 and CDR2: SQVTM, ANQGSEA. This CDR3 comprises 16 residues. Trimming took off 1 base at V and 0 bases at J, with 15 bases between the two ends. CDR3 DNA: TGCAGCGTTGAAGGGGCTACCGGGACGGTGAACACTGAAGCTTTCTTT. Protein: CSVEGATGTVNTEAFF.

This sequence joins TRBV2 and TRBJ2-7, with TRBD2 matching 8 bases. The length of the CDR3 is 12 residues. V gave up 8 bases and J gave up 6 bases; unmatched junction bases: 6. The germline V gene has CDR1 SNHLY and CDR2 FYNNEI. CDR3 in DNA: TGTGCCAGCGACCTCGGGGGGGGCGAGCAGTACTTC. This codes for CASDLGGGEQYF.

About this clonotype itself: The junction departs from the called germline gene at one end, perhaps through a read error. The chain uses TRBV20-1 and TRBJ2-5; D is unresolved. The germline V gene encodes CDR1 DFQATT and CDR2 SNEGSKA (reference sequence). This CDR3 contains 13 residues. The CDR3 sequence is CSAGDPKRETQYF. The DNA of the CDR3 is TGCAGTGCTGGAGACCCGAAACGGGAGACCCAGTACTTC.

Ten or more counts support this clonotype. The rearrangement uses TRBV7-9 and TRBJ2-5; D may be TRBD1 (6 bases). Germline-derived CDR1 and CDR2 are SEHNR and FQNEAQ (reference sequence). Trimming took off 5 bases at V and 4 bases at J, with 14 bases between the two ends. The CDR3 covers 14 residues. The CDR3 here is CASSPQGQGETQYF. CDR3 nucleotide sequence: TGTGCCAGCAGCCCCCAGGGGCAAGGAGAGACCCAGTACTTC.

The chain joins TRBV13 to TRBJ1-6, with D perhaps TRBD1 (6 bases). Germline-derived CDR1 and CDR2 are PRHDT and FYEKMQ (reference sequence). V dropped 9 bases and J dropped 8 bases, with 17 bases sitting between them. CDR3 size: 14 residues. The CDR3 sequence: CARKRRGDDSPLHF. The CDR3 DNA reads TGTGCCAGGAAGCGTAGGGGGGATGATTCACCCCTCCACTTT.

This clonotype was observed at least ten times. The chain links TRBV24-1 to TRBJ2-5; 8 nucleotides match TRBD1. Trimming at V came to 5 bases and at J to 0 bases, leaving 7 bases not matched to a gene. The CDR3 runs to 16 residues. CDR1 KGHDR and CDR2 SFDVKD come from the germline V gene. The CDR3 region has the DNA TGTGCCACCAGTGCCCGAGACAGGGGTAACCAAGAGACCCAGTACTTC. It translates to CATSARDRGNQETQYF.

The CDR3 DNA reads TGTGCCAGCAGCTCCCTGCCGGGGAACACTGAAGCTTTCTTT. This codes for CASSSLPGNTEAFF. This chain uses TRBV5-5 with TRBJ1-1; D call uncertain. CDR3 length: 14 residues. Per germline, CDR1 SGHKS and CDR2 YYEKEE (reference sequence). Trimming took off 3 bases at V and 1 base at J, with 10 bases between the two ends.

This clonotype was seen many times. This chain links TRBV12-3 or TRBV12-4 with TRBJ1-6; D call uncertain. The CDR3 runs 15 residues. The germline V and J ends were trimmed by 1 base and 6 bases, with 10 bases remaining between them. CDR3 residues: CASSLGEGGNSPLHF. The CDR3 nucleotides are TGTGCCAGCAGTTTAGGTGAGGGTGGTAATTCACCCCTCCACTTT.

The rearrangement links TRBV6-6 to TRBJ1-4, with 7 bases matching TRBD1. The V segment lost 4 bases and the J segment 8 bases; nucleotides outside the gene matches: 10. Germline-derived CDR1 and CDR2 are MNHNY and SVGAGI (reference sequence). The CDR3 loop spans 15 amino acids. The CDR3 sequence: CASSFGRGMEEKLFF. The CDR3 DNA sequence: TGTGCCAGCAGTTTCGGCAGGGGGATGGAAGAAAAACTGTTTTTT.

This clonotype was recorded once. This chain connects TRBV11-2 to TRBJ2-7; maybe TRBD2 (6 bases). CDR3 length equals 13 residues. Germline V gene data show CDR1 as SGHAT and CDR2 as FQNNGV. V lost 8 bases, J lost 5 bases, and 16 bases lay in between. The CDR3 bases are TGTGCCAGCTTCGGGACTCTCCAGGACGAGCAGTACTTC. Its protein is CASFGTLQDEQYF.